Described below is a single TCR beta chain sequence and its context. These data are taken from a study of blood T cell repertoires in COVID-19. Study at large: T cells, B-cell-depleted T cells, or PBMCs provided the cDNA or gDNA that served as material.

Germline CDR1 reads SGHAT; CDR2 reads FQDESV (reference sequence). Trimming left V 1 base short and J 4 bases short, with 8 bases between. CDR3 length: 13 residues. Source study methods: Nucleated cell counts were estimated from reference gene primer amplification. Profiling relied on immunoSEQ multiplex PCR, and the TCRdb table lists in-frame clones only, not all of them. Clone size and the V and J calls come from that table; the DNA yielded D and trimming. Here the sample spans fewer than 80,000 clones, around 90% being singletons. This rearrangement joins TRBV11-1 to TRBJ2-7; D possibly corresponds to TRBD1 (5 bases). The material sequenced was peripheral blood. This receptor was taken from a man in his sixties or seventies with acute or convalescent COVID-19. CDR3 amino acids: CASSLDRTYEQYF. For the CDR3, the DNA is TGTGCCAGCAGCTTAGACAGGACATACGAGCAGTACTTC.